This T cell receptor (beta chain) comes out of a study of immune cell composition in non-small cell lung cancer. Study-level results: Shared sequences between tumour-reactive and dominant in vivo clones were not proven. Clones >0.5% enriched in tumour were rarer in adenocarcinoma (roughly 35%) than squamous (about 80%).

Sequencing used immunoSEQ multiplex PCR; TCRdb keeps in-frame clones, though not all of them. This table holds approximately 3,800 clones, 70% to 85% found once. In its sample, this clone was seen once. What it binds is unknown. Sequenced input: lung tumor tissue. The receptor was derived from a human donor with non-small cell lung cancer.

The CDR3 protein is CASSQQGRVEAFF. Here the CDR3 DNA reads TGTGCCAGCTCACAACAGGGCAGGGTTGAAGCTTTCTTT. The rearrangement links TRBV18 to TRBJ1-1; TRBD1 might be the D (6 bases). The germline gives CDR1 KGHSH, CDR2 LQKENI. V was shortened by 4 bases and J by 7 bases, with 13 bases between the two germline ends. This CDR3 contains 13 residues.